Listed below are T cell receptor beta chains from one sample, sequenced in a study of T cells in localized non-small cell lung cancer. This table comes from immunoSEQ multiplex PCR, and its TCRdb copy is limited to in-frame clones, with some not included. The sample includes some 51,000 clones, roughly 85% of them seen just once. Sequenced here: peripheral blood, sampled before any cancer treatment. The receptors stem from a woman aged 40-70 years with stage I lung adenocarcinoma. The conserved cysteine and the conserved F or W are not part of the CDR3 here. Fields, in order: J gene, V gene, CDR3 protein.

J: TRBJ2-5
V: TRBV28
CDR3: ASSPPALGGPTGETQY

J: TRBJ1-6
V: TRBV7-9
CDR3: ASSLGAGTYNSPLH

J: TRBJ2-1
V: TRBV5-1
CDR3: ASSRESVNSYNEQF

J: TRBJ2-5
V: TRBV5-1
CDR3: ASSFNVGGQETQY

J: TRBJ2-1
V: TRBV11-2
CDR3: ASSFLGEEQF

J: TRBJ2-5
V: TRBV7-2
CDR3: ASSLVGWQETQY

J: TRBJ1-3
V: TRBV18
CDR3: ASSPLGQGADTIY

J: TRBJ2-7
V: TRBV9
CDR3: ASSVSQGASVYEQY

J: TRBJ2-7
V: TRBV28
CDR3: ASSPPGRGGYEQY

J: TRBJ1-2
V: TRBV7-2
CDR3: ASSTETIYGYT

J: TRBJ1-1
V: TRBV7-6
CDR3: ASSAGTVSMATEAF

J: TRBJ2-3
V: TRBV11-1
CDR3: ASSFPQGGTDTQY

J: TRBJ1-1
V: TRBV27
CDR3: ASSLIGGEAF

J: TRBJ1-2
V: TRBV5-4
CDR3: ASSLDQGKVYGYT

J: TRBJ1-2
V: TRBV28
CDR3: ASGEGVNGYT

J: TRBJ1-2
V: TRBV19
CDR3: ASSLANYGYT

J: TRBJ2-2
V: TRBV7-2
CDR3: ASSFTSGSTGELF

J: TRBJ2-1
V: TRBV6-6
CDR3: ASRQSGGGINEQF

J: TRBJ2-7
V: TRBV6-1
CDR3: ASSEAGFTYEQY

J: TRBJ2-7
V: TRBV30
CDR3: ACLAPGYEQY

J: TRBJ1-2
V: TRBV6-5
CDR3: ASSPASLYGYT

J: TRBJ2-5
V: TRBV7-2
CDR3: ASSGTWTREETQY

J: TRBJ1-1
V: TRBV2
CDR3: ASSVERGETEAF

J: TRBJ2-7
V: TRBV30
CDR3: AWSSIGVEQY

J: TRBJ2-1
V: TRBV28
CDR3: ASSLTSGLGDEQF

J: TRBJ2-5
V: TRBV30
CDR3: AWRPGTGVLETQY

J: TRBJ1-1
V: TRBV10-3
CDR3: AISIQDPSTEAF

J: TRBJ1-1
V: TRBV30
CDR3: AWSVQGLLGAEAF

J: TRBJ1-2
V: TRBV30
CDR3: AWDGALLGYT

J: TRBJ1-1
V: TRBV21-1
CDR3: ASSKQAASNTEAF

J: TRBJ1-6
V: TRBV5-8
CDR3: ASSLGGQGSSPLH

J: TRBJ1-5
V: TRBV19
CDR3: ATKVVGYSNQPQH

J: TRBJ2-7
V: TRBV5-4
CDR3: ASSLAGQGNYEQY

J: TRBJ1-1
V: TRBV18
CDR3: ASSLGTLEAF

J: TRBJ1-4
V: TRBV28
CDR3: ASSLPQYNEKLF

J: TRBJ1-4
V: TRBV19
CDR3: ASSYGLNEKLF

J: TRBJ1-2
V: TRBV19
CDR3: ASSIGRTGPDYT

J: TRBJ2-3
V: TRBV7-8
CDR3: ASSRRTAWDSDTQY

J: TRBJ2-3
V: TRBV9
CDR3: ASSVGAPGTQY

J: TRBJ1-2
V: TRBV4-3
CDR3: ASSQDGAGGFGYT

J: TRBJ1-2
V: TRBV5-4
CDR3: ASTLGQENYGYT

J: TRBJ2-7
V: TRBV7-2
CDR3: ASSPRPSYEQY

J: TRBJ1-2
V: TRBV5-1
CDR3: ASSSSGTSYGYT

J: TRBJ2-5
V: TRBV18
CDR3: ASSPRQETQY

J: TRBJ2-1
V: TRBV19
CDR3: ASSIRGGRSSYNEQF

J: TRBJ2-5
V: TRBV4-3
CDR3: ASSPSGTGGQETQY

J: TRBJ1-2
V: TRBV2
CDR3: ASSKSGGLGGYT

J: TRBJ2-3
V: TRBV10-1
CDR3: ASSDRGGRDTQY

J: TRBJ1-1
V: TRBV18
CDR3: ASSDQQGTEAF

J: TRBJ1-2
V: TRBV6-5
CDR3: ASRDRGRYYGYT

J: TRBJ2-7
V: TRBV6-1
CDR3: ASSEIGGQLIDEQY

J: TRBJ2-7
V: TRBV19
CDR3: ASSIEAGGGYEQY

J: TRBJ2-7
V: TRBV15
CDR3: ATSPTRDRIYEQY

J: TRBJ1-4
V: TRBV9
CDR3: ASSLGVGGEKLF

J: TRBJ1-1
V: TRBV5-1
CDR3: ASSLTGWNTEAF

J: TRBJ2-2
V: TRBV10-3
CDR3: AISQQPNTGELF

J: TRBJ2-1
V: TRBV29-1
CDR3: SVGRGDNEQF

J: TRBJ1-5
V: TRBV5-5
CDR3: ASSLLPDNQPQH

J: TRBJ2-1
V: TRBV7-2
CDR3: ASSLSQGRYNEQF

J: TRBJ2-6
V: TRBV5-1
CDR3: ASNPGAGANVLT